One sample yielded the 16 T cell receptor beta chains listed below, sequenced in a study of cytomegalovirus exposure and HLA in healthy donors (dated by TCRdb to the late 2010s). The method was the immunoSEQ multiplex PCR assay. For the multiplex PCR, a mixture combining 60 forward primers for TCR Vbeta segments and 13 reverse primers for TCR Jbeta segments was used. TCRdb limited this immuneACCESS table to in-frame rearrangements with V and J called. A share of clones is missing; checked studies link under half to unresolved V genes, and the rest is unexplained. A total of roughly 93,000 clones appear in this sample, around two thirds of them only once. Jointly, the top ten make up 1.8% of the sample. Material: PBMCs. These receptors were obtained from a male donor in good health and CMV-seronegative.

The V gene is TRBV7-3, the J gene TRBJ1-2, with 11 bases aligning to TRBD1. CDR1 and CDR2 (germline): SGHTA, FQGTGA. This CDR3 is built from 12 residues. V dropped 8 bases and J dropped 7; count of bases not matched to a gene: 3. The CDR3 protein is CASGQGASGYTF. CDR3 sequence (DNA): TGTGCCAGCGGACAGGGGGCGTCTGGCTACACCTTC.

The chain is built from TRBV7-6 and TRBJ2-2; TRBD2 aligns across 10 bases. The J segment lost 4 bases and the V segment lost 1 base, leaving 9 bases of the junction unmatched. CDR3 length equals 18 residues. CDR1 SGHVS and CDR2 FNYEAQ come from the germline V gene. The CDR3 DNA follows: TGTGCCAGCAGCTTAGACGTTCCTAGCGGGAGATCCACCGGGGAGCTGTTTTTT. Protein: CASSLDVPSGRSTGELFF. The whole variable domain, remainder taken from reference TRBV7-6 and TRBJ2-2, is GAGVSQSPRYKVTKRGQDVALRCDPISGHVSLYWYRQALGQGPEFLTYFNYEAQQDKSGLPNDRFSAERPEGSISTLTIQRTEQRDSAMYRCASSLDVPSGRSTGELFFGEGSRLTVL.

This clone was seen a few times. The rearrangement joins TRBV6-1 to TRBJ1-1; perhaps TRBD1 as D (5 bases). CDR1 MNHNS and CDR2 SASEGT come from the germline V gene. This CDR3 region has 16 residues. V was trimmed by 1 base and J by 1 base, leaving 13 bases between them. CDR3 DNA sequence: TGTGCCAGCAGTGAAGGGGCAACAGGCCCGAACACTGAAGCTTTCTTT. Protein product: CASSEGATGPNTEAFF.

The CDR3 nucleotides read TGTGCCAGCAGGTACAGGGGAGACTTTACTGAAGCTTTCTTT. Residues: CASRYRGDFTEAFF. The V gene is TRBV6-1, the J gene TRBJ1-1; 7 bases fit TRBD1. Germline V gene sequence: CDR1 MNHNS, CDR2 SASEGT. The CDR3 consists of 14 residues. The V segment lost 6 bases and the J segment 5 bases; nucleotides outside the gene matches: 9.

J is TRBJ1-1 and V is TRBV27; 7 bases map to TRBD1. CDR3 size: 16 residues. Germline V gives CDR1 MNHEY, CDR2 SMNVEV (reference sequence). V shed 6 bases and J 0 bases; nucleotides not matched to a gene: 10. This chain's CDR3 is CASSPRQGLMNTEAFF. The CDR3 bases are TGTGCCAGCAGCCCTAGACAGGGATTAATGAACACTGAAGCTTTCTTT.

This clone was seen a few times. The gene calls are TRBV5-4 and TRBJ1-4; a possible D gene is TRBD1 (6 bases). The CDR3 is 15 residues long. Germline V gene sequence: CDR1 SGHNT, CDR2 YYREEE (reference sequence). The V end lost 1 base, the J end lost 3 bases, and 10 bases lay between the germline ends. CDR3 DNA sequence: TGTGCCAGCAGCTTGAGAACAGGGTCTAATGAAAAACTGTTTTTT. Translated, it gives CASSLRTGSNEKLFF.

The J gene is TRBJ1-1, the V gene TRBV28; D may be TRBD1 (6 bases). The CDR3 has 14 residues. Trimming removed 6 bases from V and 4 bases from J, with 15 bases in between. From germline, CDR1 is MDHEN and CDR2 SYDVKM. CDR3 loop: CASRSPLGGTEAFF. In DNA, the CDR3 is TGTGCCAGCAGATCACCATTAGGGGGCACTGAAGCTTTCTTT. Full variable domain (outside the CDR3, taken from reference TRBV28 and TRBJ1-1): DVKVTQSSRYLVKRTGEKVFLECVQDMDHENMFWYRQDPGLGLRLIYFSYDVKMKEKGDIPEGYSVSREKKERFSLILESASTNQTSMYLCASRSPLGGTEAFFGQGTRLTVV.

CDR3 nucleotides: TGTGCCATCGGTACTAGCGGGGCTAGCTCCTACAATGAGCAGTTCTTC. Its protein is CAIGTSGASSYNEQFF. The J gene is TRBJ2-1, the V gene TRBV10-3; 10 bases are a match to TRBD2. V was clipped by 8 bases and J by 0 bases; unmatched bases: 7. The CDR3 loop spans 16 amino acids. Germline-derived CDR1 and CDR2 are ENHRY and SYGVKD.

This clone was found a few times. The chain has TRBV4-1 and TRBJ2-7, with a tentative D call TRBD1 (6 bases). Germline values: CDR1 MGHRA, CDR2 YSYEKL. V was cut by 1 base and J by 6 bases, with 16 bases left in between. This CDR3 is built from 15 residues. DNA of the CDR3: TGCGCCAGCAGCCAAGGGACAGACATCCTACGCGAGCAGTACTTC. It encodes CASSQGTDILREQYF.

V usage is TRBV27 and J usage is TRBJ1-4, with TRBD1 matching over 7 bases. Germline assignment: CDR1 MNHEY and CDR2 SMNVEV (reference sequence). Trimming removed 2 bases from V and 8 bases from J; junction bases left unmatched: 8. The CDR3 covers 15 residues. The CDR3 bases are TGTGCCAGCAGTTTAGTCCCAGGGGGTGACGAAAAACTGTTTTTT. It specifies CASSLVPGGDEKLFF. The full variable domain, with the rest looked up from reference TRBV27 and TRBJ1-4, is EAQVTQNPRYLITVTGKKLTVTCSQNMNHEYMSWYRQDPGLGLRQIYYSMNVEVTDKGDVPEGYKVSRKEKRNFPLILESPSPNQTSLYFCASSLVPGGDEKLFFGSGTQLSVL.

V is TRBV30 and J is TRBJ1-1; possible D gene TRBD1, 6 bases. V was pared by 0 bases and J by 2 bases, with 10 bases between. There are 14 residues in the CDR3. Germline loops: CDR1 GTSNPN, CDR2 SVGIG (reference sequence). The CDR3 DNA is TGTGCCTGGAGTGTGGGACACCGTAACACTGAAGCTTTCTTT. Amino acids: CAWSVGHRNTEAFF.

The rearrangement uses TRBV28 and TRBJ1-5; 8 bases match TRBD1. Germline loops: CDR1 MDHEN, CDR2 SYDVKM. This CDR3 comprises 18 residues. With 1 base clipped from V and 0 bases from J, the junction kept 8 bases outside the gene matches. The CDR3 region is CASSLSRQGTYSNQPQHF. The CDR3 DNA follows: TGTGCCAGCAGTTTATCCAGACAGGGGACATATAGCAATCAGCCCCAGCATTTT.

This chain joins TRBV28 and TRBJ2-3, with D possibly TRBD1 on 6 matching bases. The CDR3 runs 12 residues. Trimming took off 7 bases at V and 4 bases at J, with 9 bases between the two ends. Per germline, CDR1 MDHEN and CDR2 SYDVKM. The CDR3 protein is CASTRGSDTQYF. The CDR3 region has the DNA TGTGCCAGCACCAGGGGCTCAGATACGCAGTATTTT.

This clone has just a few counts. CDR3 DNA sequence: TGTGCCAGCAGCTTGGGGGGGGGCTTTTACGAGCAGTACTTC. It codes for CASSLGGGFYEQYF. The rearrangement links TRBV5-6 to TRBJ2-7, with D possibly being TRBD2 (7 bases). Between the trimmed V and J ends, which lost 0 bases and 4 bases, there was a span of 11 bases. The germline V gene encodes CDR1 SGHDT and CDR2 YYEEEE. There are 14 residues in the CDR3.

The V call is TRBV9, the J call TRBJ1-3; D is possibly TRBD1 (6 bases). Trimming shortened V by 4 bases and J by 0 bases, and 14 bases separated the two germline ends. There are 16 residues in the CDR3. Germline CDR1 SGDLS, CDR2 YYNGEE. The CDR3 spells CASSSYRQASGNTIYF. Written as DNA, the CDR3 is TGTGCCAGCAGCTCATATAGACAGGCCTCTGGAAACACCATATATTTT.

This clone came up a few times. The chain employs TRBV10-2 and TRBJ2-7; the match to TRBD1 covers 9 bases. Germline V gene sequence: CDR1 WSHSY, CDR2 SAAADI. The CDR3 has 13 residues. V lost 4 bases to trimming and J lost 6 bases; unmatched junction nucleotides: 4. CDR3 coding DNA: TGCGCCAGCAGTGTGGGACAGGGAAGCGAGCAGTACTTC. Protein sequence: CASSVGQGSEQYF.